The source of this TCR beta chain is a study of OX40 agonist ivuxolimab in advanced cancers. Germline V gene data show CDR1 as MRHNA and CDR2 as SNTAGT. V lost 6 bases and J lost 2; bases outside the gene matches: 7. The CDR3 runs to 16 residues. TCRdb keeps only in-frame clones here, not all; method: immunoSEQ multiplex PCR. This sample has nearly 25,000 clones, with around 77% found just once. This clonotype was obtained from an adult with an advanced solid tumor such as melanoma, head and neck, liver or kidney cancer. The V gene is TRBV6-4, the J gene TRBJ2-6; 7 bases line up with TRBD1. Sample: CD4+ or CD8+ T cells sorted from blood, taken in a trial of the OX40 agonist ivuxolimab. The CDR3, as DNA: TGTGCCAGCAGCCCTGTAGGGGGCGCTGGGGCCAACGTCCTGACTTTC. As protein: CASSPVGGAGANVLTF.